This TCR beta chain was retrieved from a study of cytomegalovirus exposure and HLA in healthy donors. PCR used 60 Vbeta primers and 13 Jbeta primers. Per the study methods: There were 80 million to 95 million unique TCR beta chains by a later count, and approximately 11 million of them were shared. Measured with immunoSEQ multiplex PCR; TCRdb has only the in-frame clones, and not every one. For V, J and clone size, that table is used; D and trimming come from the DNA. This table has roughly 180,000 clones, roughly 10% appearing once. Study results and limitations: In an earlier analysis, about 87% or about 30%: the productive usage of most TCR beta V segments. Evidence from a later analysis indicated that most CMV-associated TCR beta chains looked HLA-restricted. The authors confirmed in vitro that three CMV-associated chains were specific for CMV antigens.

Note on this clone: The antigen is undetermined.

The sequenced material came from PBMCs. The sequence derives from a woman aged 30 to 39 in good health and CMV-seropositive.

In nucleotides, the CDR3 is TGTGCCAGCAGTGTCTGGGGCGGTACTGAAGCTTTCTTT. This sequence encodes CASSVWGGTEAFF. The J gene is TRBJ1-1, the V gene TRBV6-1, with D possibly matching TRBD1 (5 bases). V lost 4 bases and J lost 5, with 11 bases in between. The germline V gene has CDR1 MNHNS and CDR2 SASEGT. The CDR3 has 13 amino acids.